Listed here are 23 T cell receptor beta chains from one sample, sequenced in a study of cytomegalovirus exposure and HLA in healthy donors (dated by TCRdb to about 2017). The library came from the immunoSEQ multiplex PCR assay. The multiplex PCR relied on a mix of 60 forward primers for TCR Vbeta segments and 13 reverse primers for TCR Jbeta segments. What TCRdb holds here is the immuneACCESS table cut down to in-frame rearrangements. Part of the clones is not present; checked against another copy, under half of the missing clones reflect an unresolved V gene, and the others are unexplained. The sample yields about 160,000 clones; roughly 80% were counted once. More than 2% of the sample comes from the top ten. What was sequenced was PBMCs. Receptors were obtained from a middle-aged man in good health and CMV-seropositive.

The gene calls are TRBV6-6 and TRBJ2-3, with TRBD2 as a possible D gene (5 bases). The CDR3 extends over 12 amino acids. CDR1 MNHNY and CDR2 SVGAGI come from the germline V gene (reference sequence). V lost 4 bases and J lost 7, with 9 bases in between. In nucleotides, the CDR3 is TGTGCCAGCAGTTTAGAGGGAAATACGCAGTATTTT. Protein sequence: CASSLEGNTQYF.

This rearrangement joins TRBV10-3 to TRBJ2-6; 9 bases match TRBD1. CDR1 ENHRY and CDR2 SYGVKD come from the germline V gene. V was pared by 6 bases and J by 0 bases, with 6 bases of the junction left unmatched. The CDR3 contains 17 residues. The CDR3 region is CAIRPGQGSSGANVLTF. The CDR3 coding sequence is TGTGCCATCAGACCGGGACAGGGAAGCTCTGGGGCCAACGTCCTGACTTTC.

The J gene is TRBJ1-4, the V gene TRBV27; D remains unclear. Trimming removed 5 bases from V and 7 bases from J, with 17 bases in between. CDR3 size: 15 residues. Germline V gives CDR1 MNHEY, CDR2 SMNVEV (reference sequence). Here the CDR3 reads CASSPLEVSAEKLFF. Here the CDR3 DNA reads TGTGCCAGCAGTCCCCTCGAGGTCAGTGCTGAAAAACTGTTTTTT.

The CDR3 DNA sequence: TGTGCCAGCAGTTACGATCTAGGCGAAGAGACCCAGTACTTC. Protein sequence: CASSYDLGEETQYF. This sequence joins TRBV6-6 and TRBJ2-5; D gene unclear. Deletions cut 2 bases from V and 3 bases from J, with 10 bases between. The CDR3 loop spans 14 amino acids. CDR1 MNHNY and CDR2 SVGAGI come from the germline V gene (reference sequence).

The chain combines TRBV19 with TRBJ2-2, with D possibly matching TRBD1 (6 bases). V was trimmed by 5 bases and J by 6 bases, leaving 19 bases between them. This CDR3 contains 16 residues. The germline gives CDR1 LNHDA, CDR2 SQIVND (reference sequence). CDR3 nucleotide sequence: TGTGCCAGTAGTGGGGGCCGATCCCAACCCGCCGGGGAGCTGTTTTTT. Residues: CASSGGRSQPAGELFF.

The chain joins TRBV11-2 to TRBJ2-5, with 7 positions matching TRBD1. The V gene end was trimmed by 5 bases and the J gene end by 2 bases; junction bases not matched to a gene: 5. This CDR3 region has 14 residues. Germline CDR1 SGHAT, CDR2 FQNNGV. The CDR3 nucleotides are TGTGCCAGCAGCCCGCGGACAGGACAAGAGACCCAGTACTTC. It yields the protein CASSPRTGQETQYF.

This chain links TRBV5-4 with TRBJ2-3, with D maybe TRBD2 (6 bases). This CDR3 spans 15 amino acids. V lost 10 bases, J lost 0 bases, and 18 bases lay in between. Germline CDR1 SGHNT, CDR2 YYREEE (reference sequence). The CDR3 sequence: CAQPSWTKSTDTQYF. The CDR3 DNA is TGTGCCCAGCCCTCGTGGACTAAGAGCACAGATACGCAGTATTTT. Filled out from reference TRBV5-4 and TRBJ2-3, the complete variable domain reads ETGVTQSPTHLIKTRGQQVTLRCSSQSGHNTVSWYQQALGQGPQFIFQYYREEENGRGNFPPRFSGLQFPNYSSELNVNALELDDSALYLCAQPSWTKSTDTQYFGPGTRLTVL.

The V and J genes are TRBV27 and TRBJ2-3; TRBD2 is a possible D gene (5 bases). With 2 bases removed from V and 0 bases from J, the gap between germline ends came to 9 bases. The CDR3 has 15 residues. Germline CDR1 and CDR2: MNHEY and SMNVEV (reference sequence). CDR3 sequence: CASSLRDYSTDTQYF. The CDR3 DNA follows: TGTGCCAGCAGTTTACGAGACTACAGCACAGATACGCAGTATTTT.

The chain couples TRBV9 to TRBJ1-3; TRBD1 might be the D (5 bases). Per the germline V gene, CDR1 is SGDLS and CDR2 is YYNGEE. The V and J ends lost 2 bases and 4 bases respectively, with 10 bases between them. This CDR3 is built from 14 residues. CDR3 in DNA: TGTGCCAGCAGCGTCGGACAAATAGGAAACACCATATATTTT. This gives the protein CASSVGQIGNTIYF.

The rearrangement joins TRBV10-2 to TRBJ2-7; D call uncertain. The V end lost 7 bases, the J end lost 0 bases, and 4 bases lay between the germline ends. Looked up from germline, CDR1 is WSHSY and CDR2 is SAAADI. CDR3 length equals 11 residues. The chain's CDR3 is CASTSSYEQYF. CDR3 coding DNA: TGCGCCAGCACCTCCTCCTACGAGCAGTACTTC.

V gene TRBV4-3 combines with J gene TRBJ1-2, with TRBD1 as a possible D gene (5 bases). V gave up 1 base and J gave up 0 bases, with 6 bases separating them. Germline V gives CDR1 LGHNA, CDR2 YSLEER. The CDR3 is 14 amino acids. The CDR3 DNA reads as TGCGCCAGCAGCCAAGGGACAACTAACTATGGCTACACCTTC. It translates to CASSQGTTNYGYTF.

The chain couples TRBV5-1 to TRBJ2-4; 11 bases line up with TRBD1. The germline gives CDR1 SGHRS, CDR2 YFSETQ. This CDR3 spans 16 amino acids. Trimming removed 2 bases from V and 0 bases from J; junction bases left unmatched: 1. The CDR3 bases are TGCGCCAGCAGCTTAGGACAGGGGGCAGCCAAAAACATTCAGTACTTC. Its translation: CASSLGQGAAKNIQYF.

This clone was counted only a few times. This chain joins TRBV6-1 and TRBJ2-3; 11 bases are shared with TRBD1. Germline CDR1 reads MNHNS; CDR2 reads SASEGT. V shed 1 base, J shed 6 bases, and the junction held 3 bases outside the gene matches. The CDR3 sequence is 15 residues long. The CDR3 loop reads CASSEGTGGADTQYF. The CDR3 region has the DNA TGTGCCAGCAGTGAAGGGACAGGGGGCGCGGATACGCAGTATTTT.

A few counts support this clone. This chain links TRBV5-4 with TRBJ2-5; 9 bases are a match to TRBD2. The CDR3 length is 16 residues. With V trimmed by 1 base and J by 5 bases, 9 bases remained unmatched. Germline V lookup: CDR1 SGHNT, CDR2 YYREEE (reference sequence). In DNA form, the CDR3 reads TGTGCCAGCAGCTTGAATGGCGGGGGGGCCGGGGAGACCCAGTACTTC. Amino acid sequence: CASSLNGGGAGETQYF.

This clone has a single count. The chain has TRBV5-4 and TRBJ2-5; D call uncertain. The CDR3 spans 14 residues. CDR1 and CDR2 from the germline V gene are SGHNT and YYREEE (reference sequence). The V end lost 6 bases, the J end lost 3 bases, and 15 bases lay between the germline ends. The CDR3 is CASTTPNREETQYF. The CDR3, as DNA: TGTGCCAGCACCACACCAAACAGAGAAGAGACCCAGTACTTC.

The rearrangement links TRBV7-6 to TRBJ2-7; tentative D call: TRBD1 (5 bases). In germline, CDR1 is SGHVS, CDR2 FNYEAQ. Trimming took 1 base from V and 0 from J, leaving 7 bases between them. This CDR3 contains 14 residues. This CDR3 is CASSLDRNSYEQYF. For the CDR3, the DNA is TGTGCCAGCAGCTTAGACAGGAACTCCTACGAGCAGTACTTC.

The rearrangement joins TRBV11-2 to TRBJ2-5; the match to TRBD2 covers 13 bases. The V gene's germline CDR1 is SGHAT and CDR2 FQNNGV. V lost 5 bases, J lost 5 bases, and 8 bases stayed unmatched. The CDR3 has 16 residues. The DNA of the CDR3 is TGTGCCAGCAGCCCGCTACTAGCGGGGGGGCTGGAGACCCAGTACTTC. Translated: CASSPLLAGGLETQYF. The full variable domain, completed using reference TRBV11-2 and TRBJ2-5, is EAGVAQSPRYKIIEKRQSVAFWCNPISGHATLYWYQQILGQGPKLLIQFQNNGVVDDSQLPKDRFSAERLKGVDSTLKIQPAKLEDSAVYLCASSPLLAGGLETQYFGPGTRLLVL.

The V call is TRBV2, the J call TRBJ2-3, with 7 nucleotides matching TRBD1. The CDR3 length is 17 residues. Germline V gene lookup returns CDR1 SNHLY and CDR2 FYNNEI. The V segment lost 6 bases and the J segment 0 bases; nucleotides outside the gene matches: 12. The chain's CDR3 is CASSDPNRGRSTDTQYF. DNA for the CDR3: TGTGCCAGCAGCGACCCAAACAGGGGAAGGAGCACAGATACGCAGTATTTT.

The rearrangement links TRBV14 to TRBJ2-5; 11 nucleotides agree with TRBD1. CDR3 length: 15 residues. Trimming at V came to 3 bases and at J to 6 bases, leaving 6 bases not matched to a gene. Per the germline V gene, CDR1 is SGHDN and CDR2 is FVKESK. CDR3 nucleotides: TGTGCCAGCAGCCAGGGGACAGGGGGAAGGCAGACCCAGTACTTC. It yields the protein CASSQGTGGRQTQYF.

The chain carries TRBV4-1 and TRBJ1-2; D unclear. The germline V gene has CDR1 MGHRA and CDR2 YSYEKL. There are 13 residues in the CDR3. V lost 0 bases to trimming and J lost 4 bases, with 6 bases between them. The chain's CDR3 is CASSQDSTYGYTF. CDR3 nucleotide sequence: TGCGCCAGCAGCCAAGACAGTACCTATGGCTACACCTTC.

The J gene is TRBJ2-7, the V gene TRBV14, with a weak D call TRBD1 (6 bases). Trimming stripped 5 bases from V and 0 bases from J, with 11 bases between. This CDR3 comprises 14 residues. The germline gives CDR1 SGHDN, CDR2 FVKESK. DNA of the CDR3: TGTGCCAGCAGCACCGGACAGCTCTCCTACGAGCAGTACTTC. As protein: CASSTGQLSYEQYF.

The gene calls are TRBV7-9 and TRBJ1-1; no clear D gene. Germline V gene sequence: CDR1 SEHNR, CDR2 FQNEAQ (reference sequence). The CDR3 is made up of 13 amino acids. V was clipped by 2 bases and J by 4 bases, with 8 bases between them. The CDR3 is CASSLSSGTEAFF. The CDR3 region has the DNA TGTGCCAGCAGCTTAAGTTCGGGCACTGAAGCTTTCTTT. The full variable domain, with the rest looked up from reference TRBV7-9 and TRBJ1-1, is DTGVSQNPRHKITKRGQNVTFRCDPISEHNRLYWYRQTLGQGPEFLTYFQNEAQLEKSRLLSDRFSAERPKGSFSTLEIQRTEQGDSAMYLCASSLSSGTEAFFGQGTRLTVV.

The gene calls are TRBV7-9 and TRBJ1-1, with D unresolved. The V gene's germline CDR1 is SEHNR and CDR2 FQNEAQ (reference sequence). V lost 1 base, J lost 0 bases, and 9 bases lay in between. The CDR3 totals 15 residues. The CDR3: CASSLVAGLNTEAFF. CDR3 bases: TGTGCCAGCAGCTTAGTTGCAGGCTTGAACACTGAAGCTTTCTTT.